The clone carrying this T cell receptor beta chain was detected a few times. Its antigen is unknown. The data belong to a study of T-cell reconstitution after alpha-beta-depleted transplantation in children. Broader study findings: Reports say that about two months after transplant, the alpha-beta T cells came out of several hundred graft clones that had expanded. When one year had passed after transplant, most T-cell counts and diversity came from newly produced T cells. Recipient T cells and thymic progenitors that survived gave rise to the high TCRbeta diversity observed at day 60 in some patients.

Preparation of the TCRbeta library was carried out with unique molecular identifiers. TCRdb used MiXCR to reprocess the PCR reads, holding one entry per CDR3 protein. The sample consists of approximately 32,000 distinct CDR3 sequences, less than 8.5% of them appearing once. CDR3 size: 15 residues. V gave up 3 bases and J gave up 2 bases, with 11 bases separating them. Germline-derived CDR1 and CDR2 are LGHNA and YSLEER. The sequence was obtained from a child under two years old who had a stem cell transplant for acute myeloid leukemia, so the T cells may come from the graft donor. V is TRBV4-3 and J is TRBJ1-5; D unclear. The sample here was peripheral blood, taken 60 days after TCRalphabeta/CD19-depleted stem cell transplant. The CDR3 coding sequence is TGCGCCAGCAGCCAGGTCCCCGGGGGCAATCAGCCCCAGCATTTT. This translates into CASSQVPGGNQPQHF.